The clone carrying this T cell receptor (beta chain) was seen more than once but under ten times. The antigen is unknown. MiXCR was run by TCRdb on the reads, yielding one entry per CDR3 protein. The sample has roughly 65,000 distinct CDR3 sequences, approximately 47% seen once. These data are taken from a study of type 1 regulatory T cells. Study details: T-allo10 is an in vitro-generated, Tr1-enriched CD4 T cell product specific for alloantigen.

The CDR3 loop spans 14 amino acids. V gave up 0 bases and J gave up 3 bases, with 5 bases separating them. CDR1 is SEHNR and CDR2 is FQNEAQ in the germline V gene (reference sequence). Sequenced material: cultured non-Tr1 T cells, either the whole culture or a sorted T cell fraction (not recorded which). This chain uses TRBV7-9 with TRBJ1-4; unclear D gene. The TCR comes from a human donor in good health. CDR3 loop: CASSLAGSNEKLFF. The DNA of the CDR3 is TGTGCCAGCAGCTTAGCGGGTTCTAATGAAAAACTGTTTTTT. Using reference TRBV7-9 and TRBJ1-4 for the parts outside the CDR3, the full variable domain is DTGVSQNPRHKITKRGQNVTFRCDPISEHNRLYWYRQTLGQGPEFLTYFQNEAQLEKSRLLSDRFSAERPKGSFSTLEIQRTEQGDSAMYLCASSLAGSNEKLFFGSGTQLSVL.